Sequencing of this T cell receptor (beta chain) was carried out in a study of regulatory T cells in long-lasting Graves disease. The study's findings and limits: Possibly, too few samples lowered accuracy. TRBV28, TRBJ1-2 and TRBJ2-5 emerged as the favored segments in persistent disease.

This clonotype came up a few times. Its cognate antigen is unknown. With iRepertoire HTBI primers and Arm-PCR of CDR3 regions, TCR beta libraries were built. TCRdb reanalysed the multiplex PCR reads using MiXCR and keeps one entry per CDR3 protein. This sample has 500,000 to 700,000 distinct CDR3 sequences, with about 30% found just once. There are 14 residues in the CDR3. The germline V gene has CDR1 LNHDA and CDR2 SQIVND (reference sequence). J lost 2 bases, V lost 8 bases, and 4 bases had no gene match. Time point specified: persistent/refractory GD, antithyroid drugs over 5 years with positive TRAb. Extracted PBMC RNA gave rise to the TCR library. One endocrinology department in Xi'an, China, was where patients came from.

The source material was peripheral blood mononuclear cells (PBMCs), sampled when the disease was refractory, from a patient treated with antithyroid drugs. The receptor was isolated from a female donor with Graves disease. The rearrangement uses TRBV19 and TRBJ1-5; TRBD1 matches at 9 bases. The CDR3 loop is CASWDRVGNQPQHF. In nucleotides, the CDR3 is TGTGCCAGTTGGGACAGGGTGGGCAATCAGCCCCAGCATTTT.